Following are 5 T cell receptor beta chains from one sample sequenced in a study of T-cell reconstitution after alpha-beta-depleted transplantation in children. Using unique molecular identifiers, the investigators prepared the TCRbeta library. TCRdb re-called the PCR reads through MiXCR, storing one row per CDR3 protein. The table has around 380,000 distinct CDR3 sequences, approximately 10% seen once. The sample consisted of PBMCs from the stem cell graft donor, taken from the stem cell graft. These TCRs come from a human donor who donated a stem cell graft to a child with acute myeloid leukemia.

This chain connects TRBV5-1 to TRBJ2-1; D is perhaps TRBD2 (5 bases). The germline CDR1 and CDR2 sequences are SGHRS and YFSETQ. V gave up 2 bases and J gave up 0 bases, with 12 bases separating them. CDR3 size: 16 residues. CDR3 protein: CASSFASLASYNEQFF. The CDR3 DNA follows: TGCGCCAGCAGCTTCGCTAGCTTGGCCTCCTACAATGAGCAGTTCTTC.

As for this clonotype: Possible read error: a much larger clone is one base away. The V gene is TRBV6-1, the J gene TRBJ1-6; D might be TRBD1 (6 bases). With 6 bases removed from V and 6 bases from J, the gap between germline ends came to 15 bases. This CDR3 contains 15 residues. Germline values: CDR1 MNHNS, CDR2 SASEGT. CDR3 DNA: TGTGCCAGCAGCGGAACAGGGAGTCTTAATTCACCCCTCCACTTT. Translating gives CASSGTGSLNSPLHF.

A few counts support this clonotype. The rearrangement joins TRBV20-1 to TRBJ2-1; 9 bases agree with TRBD2. CDR1 and CDR2 from the germline V gene are DFQATT and SNEGSKA (reference sequence). Trimming cost V 7 bases and J 0 bases; bases outside gene matches: 4. This CDR3 has 14 amino acids. The CDR3 loop reads CSGLAENSYNEQFF. The CDR3 DNA reads as TGCAGTGGACTAGCGGAGAACTCCTACAATGAGCAGTTCTTC.

The J gene is TRBJ2-7, the V gene TRBV30; weak D call: TRBD2 (6 bases). The germline CDR1 and CDR2 sequences are GTSNPN and SVGIG (reference sequence). The CDR3 spans 15 residues. V lost 0 bases to trimming and J lost 4 bases, with 16 bases between them. The CDR3 region is CAWSVPGTGGYEQYF. The CDR3 DNA sequence: TGTGCCTGGAGTGTACCAGGGACCGGAGGGTACGAGCAGTACTTC.

The CDR3 loop is CASSLEVRQGGTGELFF. The CDR3 DNA sequence: TGTGCCAGCAGTCTAGAGGTCAGACAGGGCGGCACCGGGGAGCTGTTTTTT. This chain joins TRBV27 and TRBJ2-2; 7 positions match TRBD1. The CDR3 is made up of 17 amino acids. The germline gives CDR1 MNHEY, CDR2 SMNVEV (reference sequence). V lost 5 bases and J lost 4; bases outside the gene matches: 13.